What follows are 30 T cell receptor beta chains derived from one specimen sequenced in a study of blood T cells in healthy people across ages. Using a J-beta primer mix together with a sample-barcoded 5' primer, a second PCR was run for roughly 7 to 11 cycles. TCRdb independently ran MiXCR on the 5' RACE reads; one entry per CDR3 protein. The sample has about 1,500,000 distinct CDR3 sequences, approximately 42% seen once. The sequenced sample consisted of blood. These receptors originate from a woman younger than 35 in good health.

This clonotype was picked up a small number of times. The gene calls are TRBV2 and TRBJ2-7; TRBD2 aligns across 7 bases. The junction had 6 bases not matched to a gene; V was cut back by 8 bases and J by 5 bases. The CDR3 loop spans 12 amino acids. Germline V lookup: CDR1 SNHLY, CDR2 FYNNEI. The CDR3 DNA follows: TGTGCCAGCGTAAGCGGGAAGGACGAGCAGTACTTC. It is translated as CASVSGKDEQYF.

The chain has TRBV27 and TRBJ2-7; 8 nucleotides agree with TRBD2. The germline V gene encodes CDR1 MNHEY and CDR2 SMNVEV (reference sequence). This CDR3 comprises 15 residues. Trimming cost V 5 bases and J 2 bases; bases outside gene matches: 8. The CDR3 sequence is CASSPHSGTAYEQYF. DNA of the CDR3: TGTGCCAGCAGTCCTCATAGCGGGACGGCCTACGAGCAGTACTTC.

The chain has TRBV25-1 and TRBJ2-4; a weak D match, TRBD2 (5 bases). Germline loops: CDR1 MGHDK, CDR2 SYGVNS. V was trimmed by 6 bases and J by 5 bases, leaving 20 bases between them. This CDR3 has 16 residues. The CDR3 nucleotides are TGTGCCAGCAGCCCTCGAGGGAAGTCTGCAGAAAACATTCAGTACTTC. Translated, it gives CASSPRGKSAENIQYF.

The gene calls are TRBV20-1 and TRBJ1-1, with D unclear. The germline V gene encodes CDR1 DFQATT and CDR2 SNEGSKA (reference sequence). Trimming shortened V by 3 bases and J by 4 bases, and 9 bases separated the two germline ends. This CDR3 region has 12 residues. The CDR3 reads CSASMAVTEAFF. The DNA of the CDR3 is TGCAGTGCTAGTATGGCTGTCACTGAAGCTTTCTTT.

The chain uses TRBV20-1 and TRBJ2-1; D is perhaps TRBD1 (6 bases). The V end lost 6 bases, the J end lost 5 bases, and 17 bases lay between the germline ends. Germline loops: CDR1 DFQATT, CDR2 SNEGSKA (reference sequence). The CDR3 has 14 residues. The CDR3 nucleotides read TGCAGTGCCGCCCGGGACACCGGAAACAATGAGCAGTTCTTC. Protein: CSAARDTGNNEQFF.

The chain uses TRBV4-1 and TRBJ2-7, with 10 nucleotides matching TRBD1. The assigned J gene may be wrong: the sequence end matches TRBJ2-5 better. Germline lookup yields CDR1 MGHRA and CDR2 YSYEKL. This CDR3 region has 15 residues. The chain's CDR3 is CASSQVGTGEETQYF. CDR3 nucleotides: TGCGCCAGCAGCCAAGTGGGGACAGGGGAAGAGACCCAGTACTTC.

V gene TRBV27 combines with J gene TRBJ2-7; 9 positions agree with TRBD1. Germline assignment: CDR1 MNHEY and CDR2 SMNVEV (reference sequence). Trimming at V came to 5 bases and at J to 2 bases, leaving 10 bases not matched to a gene. This CDR3 has 16 amino acids. CDR3 coding DNA: TGTGCCAGCAGTAAAAACGCGGACAGGGGTCCCTACGAGCAGTACTTC. This codes for CASSKNADRGPYEQYF.

This clonotype came up a few times. The chain combines TRBV11-2 with TRBJ2-2; TRBD2 matches at 7 bases. This CDR3 contains 14 residues. The V gene's germline CDR1 is SGHAT and CDR2 FQNNGV. The ends lost 2 bases at V and 7 bases at J; junction bases unmatched: 4. The CDR3 protein is CASSLSAGYGELFF. CDR3 coding DNA: TGTGCCAGCAGCTTATCAGCGGGATACGGGGAGCTGTTTTTT.

This clonotype was seen a few times. The V call is TRBV7-2, the J call TRBJ2-7; 9 bases map to TRBD2. The V segment lost 5 bases and the J segment 2 bases; nucleotides outside the gene matches: 7. The germline CDR1 and CDR2 sequences are SGHTA and FQGNSA. The CDR3 is 15 residues long. CDR3 in DNA: TGTGCCAGCAGCGCGTTTAGCGGGGGTACCTACGAGCAGTACTTC. Residues: CASSAFSGGTYEQYF.

The J gene is TRBJ2-4, the V gene TRBV6-5; 9 bases line up with TRBD1. The CDR3 has 15 residues. V trimming: 6 bases; J trimming: 7 bases; junction bases outside the gene matches: 10. Germline V gene data show CDR1 as MNHEY and CDR2 as SVGAGI. CDR3: CASRPTGTGPNIQYF. CDR3 coding DNA: TGTGCCAGCAGACCTACCGGGACAGGGCCCAACATTCAGTACTTC.

This clonotype was observed a handful of times. This chain joins TRBV11-2 and TRBJ2-7; possibly TRBD2 for D (5 bases). V gave up 6 bases and J gave up 6 bases, with 18 bases separating them. The germline gives CDR1 SGHAT, CDR2 FQNNGV. The CDR3 has 14 amino acids. CDR3 residues: CASRNSGTRGEQYF. CDR3 sequence (DNA): TGTGCCAGCAGAAACTCGGGAACCCGAGGCGAGCAGTACTTC.

The chain is built from TRBV20-1 and TRBJ2-5; 7 bases match TRBD2. CDR1 and CDR2 (germline): DFQATT, SNEGSKA (reference sequence). J gave up 2 bases and V 3 bases, and 9 bases lay outside the gene matches. CDR3 length: 15 amino acids. CDR3 residues: CSASERTRRQETQYF. Here the CDR3 DNA reads TGCAGTGCTAGCGAAAGGACTAGGAGACAAGAGACCCAGTACTTC.

CDR3 nucleotide sequence: TGCAGCGTTGAAAGGGGACGTCATGAAAAACTGTTTTTT. Protein sequence: CSVERGRHEKLFF. The chain employs TRBV29-1 and TRBJ1-4, with a weak D call TRBD1 (5 bases). V gave up 2 bases and J gave up 6 bases, with 10 bases separating them. This CDR3 is built from 13 residues. The germline V gene has CDR1 SQVTM and CDR2 ANQGSEA.

The chain carries TRBV12-3 or TRBV12-4 and TRBJ1-1, with D possibly matching TRBD1 (5 bases). This CDR3 region has 13 residues. The V and J ends lost 7 bases and 4 bases respectively, with 13 bases between them. CDR3 loop: CASTGSGGTEAFF. The CDR3 coding sequence is TGTGCCAGCACCGGAAGTGGGGGCACTGAAGCTTTCTTT.

The sample holds a few counts of this clonotype. This chain connects TRBV20-1 to TRBJ1-4, with 8 bases aligning to TRBD1. Germline CDR1 reads DFQATT; CDR2 reads SNEGSKA (reference sequence). This CDR3 is built from 13 residues. The V and J ends lost 5 bases and 7 bases, in that order; junction bases with no gene match: 6. CDR3 in amino acids: CSAGGTGGEKLFF. CDR3 DNA: TGCAGTGCTGGAGGCACAGGGGGTGAAAAACTGTTTTTT.

There are a few counts of this clonotype. The V call is TRBV28, the J call TRBJ1-5, with D possibly matching TRBD1 (5 bases). Per germline, CDR1 MDHEN and CDR2 SYDVKM. V lost 5 bases, J lost 3 bases, and 14 bases lay in between. CDR3 length: 15 amino acids. The CDR3 is CASSPDRLDNQPQHF. The DNA of the CDR3 is TGTGCCAGCAGTCCTGACAGACTAGACAATCAGCCCCAGCATTTT.

The V and J genes are TRBV28 and TRBJ1-6, with a tentative D call TRBD1 (6 bases). Trimming removed 2 bases at V and 7 bases at J, with 12 bases between. The V gene's germline CDR1 is MDHEN and CDR2 SYDVKM. The CDR3 contains 15 residues. Here the CDR3 DNA reads TGTGCCAGCAGTTTAGTTGCAGGGGACAATTCACCCCTCCACTTT. Protein product: CASSLVAGDNSPLHF.

This clonotype was observed a handful of times. The chain recombines TRBV7-2 with TRBJ1-2, with 7 positions matching TRBD1. Unmatched junction bases numbered 13, after V lost 5 bases and J lost 4 bases. The CDR3 runs 16 residues. Per the germline V gene, CDR1 is SGHTA and CDR2 is FQGNSA. As DNA, the CDR3 is TGTGCCAGCAGCCGAGTCAGCACCGGGACAGTCTATGGCTACACCTTC. Residues: CASSRVSTGTVYGYTF.

The chain joins TRBV2 to TRBJ2-1; D is possibly TRBD1 (5 bases). The CDR3 spans 15 residues. The V end lost 5 bases, the J end lost 0 bases, and 11 bases lay between the germline ends. Looked up from germline, CDR1 is SNHLY and CDR2 is FYNNEI. The DNA for the CDR3 is TGTGCCAGCAGTTCTGGGGCGGTCTCCTACAATGAGCAGTTCTTC. Amino acids: CASSSGAVSYNEQFF.

The chain uses TRBV4-1 and TRBJ2-5; 11 bases line up with TRBD2. J was trimmed by 0 bases and V by 2 bases; bases with no gene match: 8. This CDR3 has 18 residues. The germline V gene encodes CDR1 MGHRA and CDR2 YSYEKL. The CDR3 spells CASSQSHRTSGYQETQYF. CDR3 nucleotide sequence: TGCGCCAGCAGCCAATCCCACAGGACTAGCGGGTACCAAGAGACCCAGTACTTC.

V usage is TRBV5-1 and J usage is TRBJ1-2; D is possibly TRBD1 (5 bases). This CDR3 spans 15 amino acids. CDR1 is SGHRS, CDR2 YFSETQ, per germline. V was cut by 0 bases and J by 0 bases, with 9 bases left in between. The CDR3 spells CASSLEGKANYGYTF. For the CDR3, the DNA is TGCGCCAGCAGCTTGGAGGGGAAAGCTAACTATGGCTACACCTTC.

This clonotype turned up a few times. CDR3 nucleotides: TGTGCCACCAGCAGAGTTAGGGACAGGGAGGCAGATACGCAGTATTTT. Protein sequence: CATSRVRDREADTQYF. The V and J genes are TRBV15 and TRBJ2-3; 9 nucleotides agree with TRBD1. CDR3 length: 16 residues. After removal of 1 base from V and 4 bases from J, the junction contained 6 bases not matched to a gene. Germline V gene data show CDR1 as LNHNV and CDR2 as YYDKDF (reference sequence).

To note about this clonotype: At one of its ends the junction is not consistent with the germline gene, which may arise from a read error. This rearrangement joins TRBV15 to TRBJ2-2; 8 nucleotides agree with TRBD2. This CDR3 comprises 16 residues. Germline V lookup: CDR1 LNHNV, CDR2 YYDKDF (reference sequence). The CDR3, as DNA: TGTGCCACCAGTCCCCCGGGGGGGACTAACATCGGGGAGCTGTTTTTT. It yields the protein CATSPPGGTNIGELFF.

In this sample, this clonotype turned up a few times. The chain is built from TRBV5-6 and TRBJ2-1; D remains ambiguous. The J call is uncertain, as TRBJ2-7 better fits the DNA end. The CDR3 totals 14 residues. From germline, CDR1 is SGHDT and CDR2 YYEEEE. CDR3 sequence: CASNRQAAYNEQYF. In DNA, the CDR3 is TGTGCCAGCAACCGGCAGGCTGCCTACAATGAGCAGTACTTC.

The V and J genes are TRBV5-1 and TRBJ2-7; 12 bases match TRBD2. The V gene's germline CDR1 is SGHRS and CDR2 YFSETQ. The trim removed 4 bases at V and 0 bases at J, leaving 5 bases unmatched. CDR3 length: 16 residues. The CDR3 bases are TGCGCCAGCAGCCCGGCTAGCGGGGGGGTCTCCTACGAGCAGTACTTC. Amino acids: CASSPASGGVSYEQYF.

CDR3 bases: TGTGCCAGCAGTTTTGGTCGAGCAGGCTACACCTTC. Translating it yields CASSFGRAGYTF. The chain recombines TRBV12-3 or TRBV12-4 with TRBJ1-2; D unclear. The ends were cut back, 3 bases at V and 8 bases at J, with 10 bases in the middle. The CDR3 is made up of 12 amino acids.

This clonotype has just a few counts. V usage is TRBV27 and J usage is TRBJ1-2; 8 bases match TRBD1. The ends lost 0 bases at V and 7 bases at J; junction bases unmatched: 10. Germline CDR1 reads MNHEY; CDR2 reads SMNVEV (reference sequence). The CDR3 spans 16 residues. CDR3 DNA: TGTGCCAGCAGTTTATCGGGACAGGTCGTAACACGTGGCTACACCTTC. This sequence encodes CASSLSGQVVTRGYTF.

The chain joins TRBV6-1 to TRBJ1-2; the match to TRBD1 covers 7 bases. CDR1 and CDR2 (germline): MNHNS, SASEGT. V was pared by 6 bases and J by 0 bases, with 10 bases of the junction left unmatched. The CDR3 is made up of 16 amino acids. The CDR3 region has the DNA TGTGCCAGCAGCGCAACTTGGGGACAGCCTAACTATGGCTACACCTTC. This translates into CASSATWGQPNYGYTF.

This sequence joins TRBV7-9 and TRBJ1-2; D remains unclear. Germline CDR1 and CDR2: SEHNR and FQNEAQ (reference sequence). V was shortened by 5 bases and J by 2 bases, with 18 bases between the two germline ends. The CDR3 length is 16 residues. Here the CDR3 reads CASSPDGSAANYGYTF. In DNA form, the CDR3 reads TGTGCCAGCAGCCCCGACGGGTCGGCTGCGAACTATGGCTACACCTTC.

The chain combines TRBV10-3 with TRBJ2-3; D is perhaps TRBD1 (6 bases). V shed 10 bases and J shed 4 bases, with 24 bases lying between them. Germline V gene sequence: CDR1 ENHRY, CDR2 SYGVKD. This CDR3 is built from 16 residues. CDR3 DNA sequence: TGTGCCACCAGACGGGACAATAAAGAGATCCCAGATACGCAGTATTTT. Amino acid sequence: CATRRDNKEIPDTQYF.